Shown below are 8 T cell receptor beta chains from a single sample sequenced in a study of long-term antiretroviral therapy in people with HIV. The run of the v3.0 immunoSEQ assay was at survey level. The assay was immunoSEQ multiplex PCR, and TCRdb's table has in-frame clones only and misses some. The data contain 25,000 to 35,000 clones, about 90% of them seen just once; the ten biggest clones take up approximately 8.3%. The specimen comprised unsorted PBMCs, sampled 3.2 years before starting antiretroviral therapy. The source of these receptors is a middle-aged man with HIV.

The CDR3: CAWRFPDSPNPDTQYF. CDR3 DNA sequence: TGTGCCTGGAGGTTCCCGGACAGCCCAAACCCAGATACGCAGTATTTT. The gene calls are TRBV30 and TRBJ2-3; the D gene is possibly TRBD1 (6 bases). The CDR3 has 16 residues. V was clipped by 3 bases and J by 4 bases, with 20 bases between them. Germline loops: CDR1 GTSNPN, CDR2 SVGIG (reference sequence).

V and J are TRBV5-1 and TRBJ1-1; TRBD1 might be the D (6 bases). The CDR3 extends over 13 amino acids. Trimming pared 2 bases from V and 3 bases from J, leaving 8 bases between. Germline assignment: CDR1 SGHRS and CDR2 YFSETQ. CDR3 sequence: CASSLQGHTEAFF. CDR3 bases: TGCGCCAGCAGCTTACAGGGTCACACTGAAGCTTTCTTT.

V gene TRBV4-1 combines with J gene TRBJ2-2; TRBD1 agrees at 7 bases. The germline gives CDR1 MGHRA, CDR2 YSYEKL. J gave up 7 bases and V 3 bases, and 11 bases lay outside the gene matches. The CDR3 extends over 16 amino acids. DNA of the CDR3: TGCGCCAGCAGCCATGAAAGGGACAGATACCACGGGGAGCTGTTTTTT. This sequence encodes CASSHERDRYHGELFF.

V gene TRBV6-5 combines with J gene TRBJ1-1; D ambiguous. V shed 4 bases and J shed 9 bases, with 9 bases lying between them. CDR1 and CDR2 from the germline V gene are MNHEY and SVGAGI. CDR3 length: 11 amino acids. The chain's CDR3 is CASSFERKAFF. As DNA, the CDR3 is TGTGCCAGCAGTTTTGAGCGGAAAGCTTTCTTT.

The chain carries TRBV5-4 and TRBJ2-7; D gene unclear. V was clipped by 1 base and J by 3 bases, with 2 bases between them. Germline V gene sequence: CDR1 SGHNT, CDR2 YYREEE (reference sequence). CDR3 length equals 11 residues. CDR3 in DNA: TGTGCCAGCAGCTTGTTCTACGAGCAGTACTTC. Protein product: CASSLFYEQYF.

This chain joins TRBV19 and TRBJ2-2; D is undetermined. Trimming left V 6 bases short and J 4 bases short, with 12 bases between. The germline V gene encodes CDR1 LNHDA and CDR2 SQIVND (reference sequence). The CDR3 consists of 14 residues. DNA of the CDR3: TGTGCCAGTAGAGCCAGGCCTTCCACCGGGGAGCTGTTTTTT. Translating gives CASRARPSTGELFF.

This chain uses TRBV7-3 with TRBJ1-1; D unresolved. CDR3 length equals 13 residues. Deletions cut 5 bases from V and 1 base from J, with 8 bases between. Germline V gene lookup returns CDR1 SGHTA and CDR2 FQGTGA. CDR3 bases: TGTGCCAGCAGCCACTCGGAGAACACTGAAGCTTTCTTT. Encoded protein: CASSHSENTEAFF.

This rearrangement joins TRBV5-1 to TRBJ2-5; 14 bases align to TRBD2. Trimming cost V 4 bases and J 2 bases; bases outside gene matches: 1. The CDR3 loop spans 15 amino acids. CDR1 and CDR2 from the germline V gene are SGHRS and YFSETQ. The CDR3 spells CASSRTSGRQETQYF. CDR3 sequence (DNA): TGCGCCAGCAGCCGGACTAGCGGGAGGCAAGAGACCCAGTACTTC.